The 12 T cell receptor beta chains reported below all come from one sample, sequenced in a study of T-cell reconstitution after alpha-beta-depleted transplantation in children. Unique molecular identifiers were built into the TCRbeta library. One entry per CDR3 protein results from TCRdb running MiXCR on the PCR reads. The sample includes fewer than 750,000 distinct CDR3 sequences, about a quarter of them seen just once. Here the sequenced sample was PBMCs, taken before TCRalphabeta/CD19-depleted stem cell transplant. These receptors came from a boy less than two years old with Wiskott-Aldrich syndrome, due to receive a stem cell transplant.

This clonotype showed up just a few times. The V and J genes are TRBV7-8 and TRBJ2-1; 9 positions agree with TRBD1. V was pared by 5 bases and J by 1 base, with 3 bases of the junction left unmatched. Germline CDR1 reads SGHVS; CDR2 reads FQNEAQ. The CDR3 has 15 residues. CDR3 protein: CASSPQGASYNEQFF. In DNA, the CDR3 is TGTGCCAGCAGCCCACAGGGGGCGTCCTACAATGAGCAGTTCTTC.

J is TRBJ2-5 and V is TRBV20-1; D might be TRBD1 (5 bases). Germline V gives CDR1 DFQATT, CDR2 SNEGSKA (reference sequence). The length of the CDR3 is 11 residues. V was cut by 3 bases and J by 6 bases, with 8 bases left in between. CDR3 residues: CSARGPKTQYF. CDR3 coding DNA: TGCAGTGCTAGGGGGCCGAAGACCCAGTACTTC.

In its sample, this clonotype was seen a few times. This chain connects TRBV7-2 to TRBJ2-7, with D possibly being TRBD1 (6 bases). The CDR3 covers 14 residues. Trimming stripped 1 base from V and 4 bases from J, with 11 bases between. Germline values: CDR1 SGHTA, CDR2 FQGNSA. The CDR3 is CASSLVQGWYEQYF. Written as DNA, the CDR3 is TGTGCCAGCAGCTTAGTACAGGGATGGTACGAGCAGTACTTC.

This clonotype was detected only a few times. The V and J genes are TRBV5-6 and TRBJ1-6, with 10 nucleotides matching TRBD1. Germline loops: CDR1 SGHDT, CDR2 YYEEEE. CDR3 length: 15 amino acids. The V segment lost 4 bases and the J segment 4 bases; nucleotides outside the gene matches: 2. The CDR3 spells CASSGTGAYNSPLHF. The DNA of the CDR3 is TGTGCCAGCAGCGGGACAGGGGCATATAATTCACCCCTCCACTTT.

The rearrangement uses TRBV20-1 and TRBJ2-2; D is unresolved. Germline values: CDR1 DFQATT, CDR2 SNEGSKA (reference sequence). Trimming removed 0 bases from V and 1 base from J, with 15 bases in between. This CDR3 is built from 17 residues. For the CDR3, the DNA is TGCAGTGCTAGAGATCCAAAGGGCCGCGGGAACACCGGGGAGCTGTTTTTT. Its translation: CSARDPKGRGNTGELFF.

This chain links TRBV29-1 with TRBJ1-1; TRBD1 is a possible D gene (5 bases). The V gene's germline CDR1 is SQVTM and CDR2 ANQGSEA. The CDR3 has 12 residues. The ends were cut back, 3 bases at V and 5 bases at J, with 10 bases in the middle. The CDR3 loop reads CSVEGGRTEAFF. In DNA form, the CDR3 reads TGCAGCGTTGAGGGGGGGAGGACTGAAGCTTTCTTT.

The chain employs TRBV5-6 and TRBJ2-4, with 7 bases aligning to TRBD1. Unmatched junction bases numbered 9, after V lost 6 bases and J lost 3 bases. Per the germline V gene, CDR1 is SGHDT and CDR2 is YYEEEE. This CDR3 is 15 amino acids long. CDR3 sequence (DNA): TGTGCCAGCACCGAGATGGGACAGTACAAAAACATTCAGTACTTC. It translates to CASTEMGQYKNIQYF.

The genes are TRBV7-2 and TRBJ2-6; 9 nucleotides line up with TRBD1. Per the germline V gene, CDR1 is SGHTA and CDR2 is FQGNSA. Germline trimming cut 6 bases from V and 4 bases from J; bases unmatched to any gene: 10. CDR3 length: 17 amino acids. The CDR3 nucleotides read TGTGCCAGCAGGGACCGGGACAGGGCGTCGGGGGCCAACGTCCTGACTTTC. Protein sequence: CASRDRDRASGANVLTF.

There are a few counts of this clonotype. The chain links TRBV5-1 to TRBJ1-2; 7 nucleotides agree with TRBD1. With V trimmed by 4 bases and J by 2 bases, 8 bases remained unmatched. CDR1 and CDR2 (germline): SGHRS, YFSETQ. The CDR3 covers 15 residues. The CDR3 here is CASSLTGKGNYGYTF. The CDR3 DNA sequence: TGCGCCAGCAGCCTGACAGGGAAGGGGAACTATGGCTACACCTTC.

The V and J genes are TRBV29-1 and TRBJ2-7; 7 bases agree with TRBD2. Trimming cost V 3 bases and J 3 bases; bases outside gene matches: 11. Germline CDR1 and CDR2: SQVTM and ANQGSEA. CDR3 size: 15 residues. The CDR3 here is CSVEGGREKVYEQYF. The CDR3 bases are TGCAGCGTTGAGGGTGGGAGGGAGAAGGTCTACGAGCAGTACTTC.

The chain combines TRBV5-6 with TRBJ2-3; 10 bases fit TRBD1. The CDR3 has 16 amino acids. V shed 4 bases and J 2 bases; nucleotides not matched to a gene: 7. CDR1 SGHDT and CDR2 YYEEEE come from the germline V gene. For the CDR3, the DNA is TGTGCCAGCAGCGGGGGGACAGGGGCCCTCACAGATACGCAGTATTTT. Encoded protein: CASSGGTGALTDTQYF.

Here the CDR3 reads CASSLTGSWGEKLFF. In DNA form, the CDR3 reads TGCGCCAGCAGCCTCACAGGCTCTTGGGGTGAAAAACTGTTTTTT. This chain joins TRBV5-1 and TRBJ1-4; D perhaps matches TRBD1 (5 bases). Germline V gives CDR1 SGHRS, CDR2 YFSETQ. CDR3 length equals 15 residues. V lost 4 bases and J 7 bases, leaving 17 bases between the germline ends.